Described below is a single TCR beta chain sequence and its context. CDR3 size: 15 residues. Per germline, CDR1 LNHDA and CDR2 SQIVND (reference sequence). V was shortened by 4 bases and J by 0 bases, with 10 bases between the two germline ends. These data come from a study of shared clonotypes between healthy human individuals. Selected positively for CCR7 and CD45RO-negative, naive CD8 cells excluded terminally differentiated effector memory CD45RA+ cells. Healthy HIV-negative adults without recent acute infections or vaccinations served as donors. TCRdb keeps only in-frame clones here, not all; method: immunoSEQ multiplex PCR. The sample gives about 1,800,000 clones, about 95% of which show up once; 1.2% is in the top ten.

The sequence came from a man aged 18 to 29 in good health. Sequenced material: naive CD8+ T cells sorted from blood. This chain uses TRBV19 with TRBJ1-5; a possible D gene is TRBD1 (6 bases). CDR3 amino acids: CASSTGDASNQPQHF. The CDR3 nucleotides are TGTGCCAGTAGTACAGGGGACGCTAGCAATCAGCCCCAGCATTTT.